This T cell receptor beta chain appears in the sequencing data of a study of neurological immune-mediated disorders. Overall study findings and caveats: A possible signature was seen in one related-CDR3 cluster, into which phylogenetic grouping placed the repertoires of 18 of 34 multiple sclerosis patients.

The table lists this clonotype with many counts. Its antigen is currently unknown. The unsorted libraries had their origin in 2 million PBMCs stored at -80 C. This CDR3 is built from 12 residues. Germline CDR1 MNHEY, CDR2 SVGEGT. Trimming cost V 3 bases and J 4 bases, with 6 bases left between them. It was by 5'RACE with 10-nucleotide random UMIs that the cDNA was made. TCRdb reprocessed the 5' RACE reads with MiXCR, giving one entry per CDR3 protein. The sample lists some 65,000 distinct CDR3 sequences, over 4% seen once, with 2.6% in the top ten. The chain carries TRBV6-2 or TRBV6-3 and TRBJ2-5; D uncertain. This clonotype was sampled from a man aged 45 to 65 with multiple sclerosis. The specimen was PBMCs. The CDR3 region is CASSYFPETQYF. In DNA, the CDR3 is TGTGCCAGCAGTTATTTTCCAGAGACCCAGTACTTC.